A selection of T cell receptor beta chains follows, all from one sample in a study of graft-versus-host responses after intestinal transplantation. Produced via immunoSEQ multiplex PCR; TCRdb's table is partial and in-frame only. Of 5,000 to 6,500 clones detected, approximately 70% appear once; the ten largest clones hold around 40%. Source: PBMCs, taken almost 330 days after intestinal transplant. The source of these receptors is a human patient who received an intestinal transplant, so some T cells may come from the graft donor. Each CDR3 is given with its conserved first and last residue. The order of the fields is J gene, D gene, CDR3 length, V gene, CDR3 DNA, CDR3 protein. D genes are given only for firm matches.

TRBJ2-7	-	11	TRBV7-9	TGTGCCAGCAGCTTAAAGGGCGAGCAGTACTTC	CASSLKGEQYF
TRBJ2-1	-	14	TRBV10-3	TGTGCCATCCGTACCGAGCAGGAGGCCAATGAGCAGTTCTTC	CAIRTEQEANEQFF
TRBJ1-2	TRBD1	14	TRBV4-3	TGCGCCAGCAGCCCAGACAGGGGAGGAGATGGCTACACCTTC	CASSPDRGGDGYTF
TRBJ1-5	-	17	TRBV23-1	TGCGCCAGCAGTCAAGGGGGGCATTCAGGGGGCAATCAGCCCCAGCATTTT	CASSQGGHSGGNQPQHF
TRBJ2-7	-	17	TRBV9	TGTGCCAGCAGCGGAGGGGGTGCTGTGGACGGATCCTACGAGCAGTACTTC	CASSGGGAVDGSYEQYF
TRBJ1-1	TRBD1	15	TRBV7-6	TGTGCCAGCAGCTCACGACAGGGAAGGGGGACTGAAGCTTTCTTT	CASSSRQGRGTEAFF
TRBJ2-5	-	16	TRBV4-1	TGCGCCAGCAGCCAAGAAGGGGGGTTTGTAGCGAAGACCCAGTACTTC	CASSQEGGFVAKTQYF
TRBJ1-5	TRBD1	15	TRBV6-4	TGTGCCAGCAGTGACTCGGGACAGGGGTATCAGCCCCAGCATTTT	CASSDSGQGYQPQHF
TRBJ2-1	TRBD2	14	TRBV30	TGTGCCTGGACCAGCGGGGGTTACTACAATGAGCAGTTCTTC	CAWTSGGYYNEQFF
TRBJ2-6	-	15	TRBV13	TGTGCCAGCAGCCGAGTAAGAGTGGGGGCCAACGTCCTGACTTTC	CASSRVRVGANVLTF
TRBJ1-1	-	16	TRBV6-6	TGTGCCAGTCTCACAGGGAAGGGTACTATGAACACTGAAGCTTTCTTT	CASLTGKGTMNTEAFF